Presented here are 29 T cell receptor beta chains from one specimen sequenced in a study of control samples from healthy donors and cancer patients. Repertoires were generated with immunoSEQ multiplex PCR, while TCRdb's copy carries only in-frame clones and drops some. The sample records 190,000 or so clones, 90% to 95% being singletons. Material: blood. The receptors stem from a man aged 18 to 35 in good health.

This clone was seen once. The rearrangement uses TRBV6-5 and TRBJ2-3; D gene ambiguous. CDR1 is MNHEY, CDR2 SVGAGI, per germline. V lost 0 bases and J 5 bases, leaving 6 bases between the germline ends. The CDR3 extends over 13 amino acids. The CDR3 reads CASSYSRRDTQYF. Here the CDR3 DNA reads TGTGCCAGCAGTTACTCTCGACGAGATACGCAGTATTTT.

The CDR3 DNA reads as TGTGCCAGCTCACCCTCGCGCGAGGGCTACGAGCAGTACTTC. Its translation: CASSPSREGYEQYF. This chain joins TRBV18 and TRBJ2-7; D may be TRBD2 (5 bases). Trimming took off 3 bases at V and 3 bases at J, with 12 bases between the two ends. Germline assignment: CDR1 KGHSH and CDR2 LQKENI. The CDR3 is 14 amino acids.

The gene calls are TRBV18 and TRBJ1-6; D is perhaps TRBD1 (6 bases). The CDR3 runs to 13 residues. Trimming removed 4 bases at V and 13 bases at J, with 14 bases between. In germline, CDR1 is KGHSH, CDR2 LQKENI. CDR3 DNA sequence: TGTGCCAGCTCACGGTCAGGGGACTTGCCCCTCCACTTT. Its protein product is CASSRSGDLPLHF.

The chain carries TRBV30 and TRBJ2-3, with a possible D match to TRBD1 (6 bases). Trimming shortened V by 7 bases and J by 3 bases, and 14 bases separated the two germline ends. The CDR3 has 13 amino acids. In germline, CDR1 is GTSNPN, CDR2 SVGIG (reference sequence). As DNA, the CDR3 is TGTGCCTCGGACAGTAAGATAACAGATACGCAGTATTTT. Translating gives CASDSKITDTQYF.

The chain employs TRBV11-2 and TRBJ1-4; D is unresolved. This CDR3 comprises 13 residues. V lost 4 bases, J lost 0 bases, and 3 bases lay in between. Germline values: CDR1 SGHAT, CDR2 FQNNGV. The DNA of the CDR3 is TGTGCCAGCAGCTCCACAACTAATGAAAAACTGTTTTTT. Amino acids: CASSSTTNEKLFF. The full variable domain, rest sourced from reference TRBV11-2 and TRBJ1-4, is EAGVAQSPRYKIIEKRQSVAFWCNPISGHATLYWYQQILGQGPKLLIQFQNNGVVDDSQLPKDRFSAERLKGVDSTLKIQPAKLEDSAVYLCASSSTTNEKLFFGSGTQLSVL.

This clone was found a few times. Other DNA sequences in the same sample also yield this CDR3. The chain employs TRBV6-1 and TRBJ1-5; unclear D gene. CDR1 MNHNS and CDR2 SASEGT come from the germline V gene. V was cut by 2 bases and J by 7 bases, with 12 bases left in between. The CDR3 is 14 amino acids. The CDR3 region is CASSELGIGQPQHF. CDR3 DNA sequence: TGTGCCAGCAGTGAACTAGGGATCGGACAGCCCCAGCATTTT.

V is TRBV18 and J is TRBJ2-1; D gene ambiguous. Germline V CDR1 and CDR2: KGHSH, LQKENI. V was pared by 0 bases and J by 7 bases, with 7 bases between. This CDR3 comprises 13 residues. The CDR3 here is CASSPPVRNEQFF. CDR3 bases: TGTGCCAGCTCACCACCGGTAAGAAATGAGCAGTTCTTC.

This clone has only a few counts. The chain combines TRBV9 with TRBJ2-3, with TRBD2 matching 8 bases. Germline trimming cut 3 bases from V and 6 bases from J; bases unmatched to any gene: 9. Looked up from germline, CDR1 is SGDLS and CDR2 is YYNGEE. The CDR3 sequence is 15 residues long. CDR3 sequence reads: CASSAMTGGLDTQYF. The CDR3 DNA reads as TGTGCCAGCAGCGCCATGACGGGGGGGCTGGATACGCAGTATTTT. The variable domain in full, with the rest retrieved from reference TRBV9 and TRBJ2-3, is DSGVTQTPKHLITATGQRVTLRCSPRSGDLSVYWYQQSLDQGLQFLIQYYNGEERAKGNILERFSAQQFPDLHSELNLSSLELGDSALYFCASSAMTGGLDTQYFGPGTRLTVL.

V is TRBV27 and J is TRBJ1-6, with 8 bases aligning to TRBD1. The V segment lost 0 bases and the J segment 5 bases; nucleotides outside the gene matches: 3. Germline CDR1 and CDR2: MNHEY and SMNVEV (reference sequence). The CDR3 consists of 16 residues. Here the CDR3 DNA reads TGTGCCAGCAGTTTATCTTACAGGGGGGATAATTCACCCCTCCACTTT. The encoded protein is CASSLSYRGDNSPLHF.

The J gene is TRBJ1-6, the V gene TRBV13, with D hard to call. CDR3 size: 14 residues. The V and J ends lost 4 bases and 8 bases respectively, with 12 bases between them. Germline V CDR1 and CDR2: PRHDT, FYEKMQ (reference sequence). CDR3 loop: CASSSTEVDSPLHF. The CDR3 DNA reads TGTGCCAGCAGCTCAACAGAGGTAGATTCACCCCTCCACTTT.

V gene TRBV5-5 combines with J gene TRBJ1-5; D perhaps matches TRBD1 (6 bases). CDR1 is SGHKS, CDR2 YYEKEE, per germline (reference sequence). CDR3 length: 17 residues. V dropped 4 bases and J dropped 3 bases, with 20 bases sitting between them. CDR3 residues: CASSPGRGQLPNQPQHF. CDR3 nucleotide sequence: TGTGCCAGCAGCCCTGGCAGGGGCCAGCTACCCAATCAGCCCCAGCATTTT.

The chain has TRBV9 and TRBJ2-2; unclear D gene. Germline V gene lookup returns CDR1 SGDLS and CDR2 YYNGEE. The CDR3 covers 15 residues. The V and J ends lost 3 bases and 3 bases respectively, with 12 bases between them. CDR3 amino acids: CASSDSNGYTGELFF. The CDR3 DNA sequence: TGTGCCAGCAGCGACTCGAACGGGTACACCGGGGAGCTGTTTTTT. Full variable domain (outside the CDR3, taken from reference TRBV9 and TRBJ2-2): DSGVTQTPKHLITATGQRVTLRCSPRSGDLSVYWYQQSLDQGLQFLIQYYNGEERAKGNILERFSAQQFPDLHSELNLSSLELGDSALYFCASSDSNGYTGELFFGEGSRLTVL.

The chain joins TRBV7-2 to TRBJ1-5, with D possibly TRBD1 on 5 matching bases. Deletions cut 6 bases from V and 5 bases from J, with 17 bases between. Germline CDR1 and CDR2: SGHTA and FQGNSA. The CDR3 has 15 residues. The CDR3 nucleotides read TGTGCCAGCAGTCCCTTCCCGGCAGGGCATCAGCCCCAGCATTTT. Encoded protein: CASSPFPAGHQPQHF.

The chain recombines TRBV27 with TRBJ2-4, with D perhaps matching TRBD1 or TRBD2 (6 bases each). The CDR3 is 14 amino acids. Germline V gene data show CDR1 as MNHEY and CDR2 as SMNVEV (reference sequence). Trimming stripped 5 bases from V and 6 bases from J, with 14 bases between. CDR3 in DNA: TGTGCCAGCAGTGAGGGGGGCCGGGGAAACATTCAGTACTTC. It codes for CASSEGGRGNIQYF.

The genes are TRBV2 and TRBJ1-5; D is perhaps TRBD1 (6 bases). V gave up 6 bases and J gave up 6 bases, with 15 bases separating them. In germline, CDR1 is SNHLY, CDR2 FYNNEI. CDR3 length: 14 residues. In nucleotides, the CDR3 is TGTGCCAGCAGACCCCGGGGGGCGGGTCAGCCCCAGCATTTT. As protein: CASRPRGAGQPQHF.

The rearrangement joins TRBV6-2 or TRBV6-3 to TRBJ1-4; D not certain. V was trimmed by 5 bases and J by 3 bases, leaving 10 bases between them. Germline V CDR1 and CDR2: MNHEY, SVGEGT. CDR3 length: 14 residues. The DNA of the CDR3 is TGTGCCAGCAGTAGGACGGGTCCTAATGAAAAACTGTTTTTT. Amino acids: CASSRTGPNEKLFF.

V usage is TRBV6-5 and J usage is TRBJ2-7; 7 bases line up with TRBD1. The J segment lost 7 bases and the V segment lost 6 bases, leaving 12 bases of the junction unmatched. The germline CDR1 and CDR2 sequences are MNHEY and SVGAGI. This CDR3 is built from 14 residues. The CDR3 loop reads CASSDRATYVEQYF. CDR3 bases: TGTGCCAGCAGCGACAGGGCCACCTACGTGGAGCAGTACTTC.

CDR3 coding DNA: TGTGCCAGCAGCGACAGGGGAACCGGGGAGCAGTACTTC. Translated: CASSDRGTGEQYF. The chain uses TRBV9 and TRBJ2-7, with 7 nucleotides matching TRBD1. This CDR3 has 13 residues. Germline V gives CDR1 SGDLS, CDR2 YYNGEE. V was clipped by 3 bases and J by 7 bases; unmatched bases: 7.

In its sample, this clone was seen once. J is TRBJ2-7 and V is TRBV6-6, with TRBD1 matching 7 bases. CDR3 size: 14 residues. CDR1 is MNHNY and CDR2 is SVGAGI in the germline V gene (reference sequence). The V gene end was trimmed by 5 bases and the J gene end by 3 bases; junction bases not matched to a gene: 7. The CDR3 nucleotides are TGTGCCAGCAGTCAACCCCGGACAGGCTACGAGCAGTACTTC. Translated: CASSQPRTGYEQYF.

The CDR3 coding sequence is TGTGCCAGCAGTTTAATGAGGCAACCCGGGGAGCTGTTTTTT. Encoded protein: CASSLMRQPGELFF. The chain has TRBV6-5 and TRBJ2-2; D ambiguous. The CDR3 spans 14 residues. Trimming removed 4 bases from V and 6 bases from J, with 12 bases in between. Germline assignment: CDR1 MNHEY and CDR2 SVGAGI.

The V and J genes are TRBV5-1 and TRBJ1-3; tentatively, D is TRBD1 (5 bases). Germline V lookup: CDR1 SGHRS, CDR2 YFSETQ. With 1 base removed from V and 4 bases from J, the gap between germline ends came to 15 bases. The CDR3 loop spans 16 amino acids. Here the CDR3 reads CASSLYMGGRGNTIYF. The CDR3 DNA follows: TGCGCCAGCAGCTTGTACATGGGGGGAAGAGGAAACACCATATATTTT.

The chain joins TRBV28 to TRBJ1-2; tentative D call: TRBD1 (5 bases). The V and J ends lost 6 bases and 1 base respectively, with 6 bases between them. The CDR3 has 12 amino acids. Germline V gives CDR1 MDHEN, CDR2 SYDVKM. CDR3 sequence reads: CASSQGNYGYTF. The DNA of the CDR3 is TGTGCCAGCAGCCAGGGTAACTATGGCTACACCTTC.

The V call is TRBV28, the J call TRBJ1-5; the D gene is possibly TRBD1 (5 bases). From germline, CDR1 is MDHEN and CDR2 SYDVKM. With 3 bases removed from V and 9 bases from J, the gap between germline ends came to 9 bases. This CDR3 region has 12 residues. The CDR3: CASSLSGPPQHF. The CDR3 nucleotides are TGTGCCAGCAGTTTGTCAGGGCCGCCCCAGCATTTT.

The chain employs TRBV28 and TRBJ1-4; D call uncertain. Germline values: CDR1 MDHEN, CDR2 SYDVKM. The CDR3 loop spans 13 amino acids. V lost 5 bases to trimming and J lost 9 bases, with 13 bases between them. This CDR3 is CASSRPRAQKLFF. Written as DNA, the CDR3 is TGTGCCAGCAGTCGCCCCCGGGCCCAAAAACTGTTTTTT.

V gene TRBV28 combines with J gene TRBJ2-1; TRBD2 matches 7 bases. The CDR3 spans 15 residues. Germline CDR1 is MDHEN and CDR2 is SYDVKM. J lost 5 bases, V lost 3 bases, and 7 bases had no gene match. The CDR3 sequence is CASSFGRGGNNEQFF. CDR3 in DNA: TGTGCCAGCAGTTTTGGGCGCGGGGGTAACAATGAGCAGTTCTTC. The variable domain in full, with the rest retrieved from reference TRBV28 and TRBJ2-1, is DVKVTQSSRYLVKRTGEKVFLECVQDMDHENMFWYRQDPGLGLRLIYFSYDVKMKEKGDIPEGYSVSREKKERFSLILESASTNQTSMYLCASSFGRGGNNEQFFGPGTRLTVL.

This chain connects TRBV5-4 to TRBJ2-2; TRBD2 agrees at 7 bases. The CDR3 consists of 14 residues. The V segment lost 3 bases and the J segment 3 bases; nucleotides outside the gene matches: 2. Germline V gene lookup returns CDR1 SGHNT and CDR2 YYREEE (reference sequence). The CDR3 DNA follows: TGTGCCAGCAGCTCTAGCGGCTACACCGGGGAGCTGTTTTTT. Translating gives CASSSSGYTGELFF.

This chain uses TRBV9 with TRBJ1-6; tentative D call: TRBD1 (5 bases). The V gene's germline CDR1 is SGDLS and CDR2 YYNGEE. V was shortened by 1 base and J by 5 bases, with 7 bases between the two germline ends. The CDR3 extends over 14 amino acids. The CDR3 nucleotides are TGTGCCAGCAGCGTATTACAGGATAATTCACCCCTCCACTTT. Translating gives CASSVLQDNSPLHF.

The gene calls are TRBV27 and TRBJ1-5, with no clear D. CDR1 and CDR2 (germline): MNHEY, SMNVEV (reference sequence). CDR3 length equals 13 residues. V dropped 4 bases and J dropped 5 bases, with 9 bases sitting between them. The DNA of the CDR3 is TGTGCCAGCAGTTACCGCCTCCATCAGCCCCAGCATTTT. Translating gives CASSYRLHQPQHF.

The CDR3 nucleotides read TGTGCCAGCAGTCGAGTGGGGACCAACTCCTACAATGAGCAGTTCTTC. This codes for CASSRVGTNSYNEQFF. The V and J genes are TRBV27 and TRBJ2-1; D possibly uses TRBD1 or TRBD2 (5 bases each). Germline V CDR1 and CDR2: MNHEY, SMNVEV (reference sequence). This CDR3 contains 16 residues. V was cut by 5 bases and J by 0 bases, with 14 bases left in between.